This T cell receptor beta chain comes out of a study of CD8 T cells in Susac syndrome. This CDR3 spans 14 amino acids. Looked up from germline, CDR1 is SNHLY and CDR2 is FYNNEI. V lost 6 bases, J lost 7 bases, and 17 bases lay in between. In contrast to the negatively isolated CD8+ and CD4+ T cells, TEMRA cells were FACS-enriched. Reverse transcription used about 0.45 to 1 ug RNA and random hexamers. MiXCR, applied by TCRdb to the immunoSEQ multiplex PCR reads, yields one record per CDR3 protein. Of approximately 150,000 distinct CDR3 sequences in the sample, approximately 94% were seen once. The receptor's source is a human donor in good health. The chain carries TRBV2 and TRBJ2-3, with D uncertain. The sequenced material came from CD4+ T cells from PBMCs. Here the CDR3 reads CASRPTEGLNTQYF. The CDR3 bases are TGTGCCAGCAGACCGACGGAAGGGCTGAATACGCAGTATTTT.